A single sample gave rise to the 7 T cell receptor beta chains below, sequenced in a study of blood T cell repertoires in COVID-19 (dated by TCRdb to about 2020). To prepare the library, the immunoSEQ multiplex PCR assay was applied. The table comes from immuneACCESS by way of TCRdb, which keeps in-frame sequences with V and J called. Part of the clones is missing from these tables; in studies checked, under half for an unresolved V gene and the rest for unknown reasons. In this sample the table shows roughly 110,000 clones, less than 85% of which occur a single time. The ten top clones hold 14% of the sample. The sequenced material came from peripheral blood. The origin of the receptors is an older woman with acute or convalescent COVID-19.

This clone was seen just once. The V gene is TRBV15, the J gene TRBJ2-1; perhaps TRBD2 as D (5 bases). Germline CDR1 LNHNV, CDR2 YYDKDF (reference sequence). The CDR3 is 13 residues long. Trimming left V 8 bases short and J 2 bases short, with 10 bases between. The CDR3 DNA sequence: TGTGCCACCGCGCTGGGAGCCTACAATGAGCAGTTCTTC. Its protein is CATALGAYNEQFF.

The chain carries TRBV4-1 and TRBJ2-3; tentatively, D is TRBD2 (6 bases). From germline, CDR1 is MGHRA and CDR2 YSYEKL. The length of the CDR3 is 14 residues. V lost 0 bases and J 6 bases, leaving 10 bases between the germline ends. In DNA form, the CDR3 reads TGCGCCAGCAGCCAAGATGGGAGGTCCGATACGCAGTATTTT. Its translation is CASSQDGRSDTQYF.

The V and J genes are TRBV9 and TRBJ2-1; 8 bases line up with TRBD2. This CDR3 comprises 14 residues. CDR1 and CDR2 (germline): SGDLS, YYNGEE. The J segment lost 6 bases and the V segment lost 4 bases, leaving 6 bases of the junction unmatched. This CDR3 reads CASSILAGSNEQFF. Here the CDR3 DNA reads TGTGCCAGCAGCATTCTAGCGGGTTCCAATGAGCAGTTCTTC.

This chain joins TRBV7-9 and TRBJ2-3; TRBD2 matches at 10 bases. The germline V gene has CDR1 SEHNR and CDR2 FQNEAQ (reference sequence). The CDR3 spans 15 residues. V shed 5 bases and J 2 bases; nucleotides not matched to a gene: 4. CDR3 in amino acids: CASSRTSGYTDTQYF. CDR3 bases: TGTGCCAGCAGCCGGACTAGCGGTTACACAGATACGCAGTATTTT. Together with reference TRBV7-9 and TRBJ2-3, the CDR3 gives the full variable domain: DTGVSQNPRHKITKRGQNVTFRCDPISEHNRLYWYRQTLGQGPEFLTYFQNEAQLEKSRLLSDRFSAERPKGSFSTLEIQRTEQGDSAMYLCASSRTSGYTDTQYFGPGTRLTVL.

J is TRBJ2-1 and V is TRBV11-3, with 7 bases identical to TRBD1. Germline values: CDR1 SGHNT, CDR2 YENEEA. The CDR3 runs to 13 residues. J was trimmed by 10 bases and V by 6 bases; bases with no gene match: 9. The CDR3 nucleotides read TGTGCCAGCAGTACAGGGGCAGGCCGGGAGCAGTTCTTC. Translated: CASSTGAGREQFF.

This rearrangement joins TRBV2 to TRBJ1-1; D remains unclear. The V gene lost 3 bases and the J gene lost 8 bases, with 10 bases spanning the gap. This CDR3 is 12 amino acids long. Germline V gene lookup returns CDR1 SNHLY and CDR2 FYNNEI. Here the CDR3 reads CASSEWATEAFF. The CDR3 region has the DNA TGTGCCAGCAGTGAGTGGGCAACCGAAGCTTTCTTT.

The genes are TRBV2 and TRBJ1-2; no clear D. The CDR3 covers 13 residues. V lost 9 bases and J 1 base, leaving 12 bases between the germline ends. The V gene's germline CDR1 is SNHLY and CDR2 FYNNEI. The CDR3 coding sequence is TGTGCCAGTAAAGGCGCGGTTAACTATGGCTACACCTTC. This gives the protein CASKGAVNYGYTF.